A single sample gave rise to the 18 T cell receptor beta chains below, sequenced in a study of CD8 T cells in ankylosing spondylitis. TCRdb passed the 5' RACE reads through MiXCR, listing each CDR3 protein once. Of roughly 700,000 distinct CDR3 sequences listed, 15% to 20% were seen once; the top ten hold under 20%. Findings and caveats of the study: The study identified a TCR beta motif of several highly homologous variants that appeared characteristic of ankylosing spondylitis blood.

The antigens for these receptors are not known. Sequenced sample: blood, either unsorted or a sorted T cell fraction (not recorded which). Receptor source: a male donor with ankylosing spondylitis.

This clonotype came up a few times. This chain joins TRBV6-5 and TRBJ2-1, with 11 positions matching TRBD2. The CDR3 loop spans 14 amino acids. From germline, CDR1 is MNHEY and CDR2 SVGAGI. The ends lost 2 bases at V and 15 bases at J; junction bases unmatched: 9. The CDR3 loop reads CASSYASSGRFMFF. The CDR3 region has the DNA TGTGCCAGCAGTTACGCCTCTAGCGGGAGGTTCATGTTCTTC.

This clonotype appeared a few times. The V and J genes are TRBV2 and TRBJ2-1; the match to TRBD2 covers 11 bases. Germline V gene lookup returns CDR1 SNHLY and CDR2 FYNNEI. This CDR3 has 15 amino acids. Losses at the gene ends were 6 bases for V and 4 bases for J; bases not matched to a gene: 5. The CDR3 here is CASRVLAGGYNEQFF. The CDR3 nucleotides read TGTGCCAGCAGGGTTCTAGCGGGGGGTTACAATGAGCAGTTCTTC.

This clonotype has more than one count but fewer than ten. The rearrangement uses TRBV7-2 and TRBJ2-7; the match to TRBD2 covers 9 bases. The CDR3 totals 15 residues. The germline V gene has CDR1 SGHTA and CDR2 FQGNSA. J was trimmed by 0 bases and V by 5 bases; bases with no gene match: 5. CDR3 DNA sequence: TGTGCCAGCAGCGATAGCGGGAGTAGCTCCTACGAGCAGTACTTC. Translating gives CASSDSGSSSYEQYF.

This clonotype was seen more than once but under ten times. This chain links TRBV5-1 with TRBJ1-1, with D perhaps TRBD1 (5 bases). In germline, CDR1 is SGHRS, CDR2 YFSETQ. The CDR3 loop spans 12 amino acids. V was cut by 6 bases and J by 10 bases, with 16 bases left in between. This CDR3 is CASTDYRLVAFF. The CDR3, as DNA: TGCGCCAGCACTGACTACAGGCTTGTAGCTTTCTTT.

This clonotype turned up a few times. The chain carries TRBV9 and TRBJ2-7; 11 bases agree with TRBD1. Germline V gene sequence: CDR1 SGDLS, CDR2 YYNGEE. The ends lost 2 bases at V and 6 bases at J; junction bases unmatched: 4. CDR3 length: 14 residues. This CDR3 is CASSVGQGVFEQYF. The CDR3 DNA sequence: TGTGCCAGCAGCGTGGGACAGGGGGTATTCGAGCAGTACTTC.

There are many counts of this clonotype. V and J are TRBV2 and TRBJ1-6; D is uncertain. Looked up from germline, CDR1 is SNHLY and CDR2 is FYNNEI. The V and J ends lost 8 bases and 7 bases respectively, with 12 bases between them. The CDR3 runs to 13 residues. The DNA for the CDR3 is TGTGCCAGCTCTCGACCGTTAAATTCACCCCTCCACTTT. Amino acid sequence: CASSRPLNSPLHF. The entire variable domain, with the rest obtained from reference TRBV2 and TRBJ1-6, is as follows: EPEVTQTPSHQVTQMGQEVILRCVPISNHLYFYWYRQILGQKVEFLVSFYNNEISEKSEIFDDQFSVERPDGSNFTLKIRSTKLEDSAMYFCASSRPLNSPLHFGNGTRLTVT.

About this clonotype: The CDR3 carries no conserved terminal phenylalanine or tryptophan, so it likely arises from a read error. The CDR3: CASSRSPGQGAEQYL. The DNA of the CDR3 is TGCGCCAGCAGCCGCAGTCCGGGACAGGGGGCCGAGCAGTACCTC. The genes are TRBV4-3 and TRBJ2-7; 12 bases fit TRBD1. CDR3 length equals 15 residues. Losses at the gene ends were 4 bases for V and 6 bases for J; bases not matched to a gene: 7. Germline V CDR1 and CDR2: LGHNA, YSLEER.

The V and J genes are TRBV6-5 and TRBJ2-1, with 9 nucleotides matching TRBD2. The V gene's germline CDR1 is MNHEY and CDR2 SVGAGI. V lost 8 bases to trimming and J lost 5 bases; unmatched junction nucleotides: 16. The CDR3 consists of 17 residues. CDR3 sequence reads: CASVYGGSAGGHNEQFF. The CDR3 nucleotides are TGTGCCAGCGTTTACGGGGGTTCGGCGGGGGGGCACAATGAGCAGTTCTTC.

This clonotype was seen more than once but under ten times. The CDR3 sequence: CSARGGTSGVSYNEQFF. CDR3 bases: TGCAGCGCCCGTGGGGGGACTAGCGGGGTTTCCTACAATGAGCAGTTCTTC. The chain combines TRBV29-1 with TRBJ2-1; 13 bases map to TRBD2. Germline V gene sequence: CDR1 SQVTM, CDR2 ANQGSEA. The junction had 10 bases not matched to a gene; V was cut back by 7 bases and J by 1 base. The length of the CDR3 is 17 residues.

There are a few counts of this clonotype. This chain connects TRBV5-8 to TRBJ2-2; 9 positions match TRBD1. The trim removed 7 bases at V and 4 bases at J, leaving 2 bases unmatched. The CDR3 runs 13 residues. Germline lookup yields CDR1 SGHTS and CDR2 YDEGEE. As DNA, the CDR3 is TGTGCCAGCTTGGACAGGGGCACCGGGGAGCTGTTTTTT. Its translation: CASLDRGTGELFF.

In its sample, this clonotype was seen many times. The chain recombines TRBV12-3 or TRBV12-4 with TRBJ2-7; D might be TRBD1 (5 bases). The CDR3 is 15 residues long. The V end was cut by 3 bases, the J end by 2 bases, with 14 bases between. The DNA of the CDR3 is TGTGCCAGCAGTTTGGTAAAGGGGATTCCCTACGAGCAGTACTTC. Protein: CASSLVKGIPYEQYF.

A few counts support this clonotype. V and J are TRBV5-1 and TRBJ2-1, with D possibly matching TRBD2 (6 bases). Germline CDR1 SGHRS, CDR2 YFSETQ. The length of the CDR3 is 14 residues. Trimming left V 3 bases short and J 6 bases short, with 13 bases between. The CDR3 sequence: CASSYPSTSNEQFF. The CDR3 nucleotides read TGCGCCAGCAGCTACCCTTCGACTAGCAATGAGCAGTTCTTC.

This clonotype was counted between two and nine times. The chain links TRBV11-2 to TRBJ2-7, with 8 bases fitting TRBD2. Per the germline V gene, CDR1 is SGHAT and CDR2 is FQNNGV. The CDR3 runs to 15 residues. Trimming at V came to 1 base and at J to 1 base, leaving 3 bases not matched to a gene. The CDR3 nucleotides are TGTGCCAGCAGCTTAGTAGGACTAGCTTCCTACGAGCAGTACTTC. Translated, it gives CASSLVGLASYEQYF. Based on the CDR3 plus reference TRBV11-2 and TRBJ2-7, the full variable domain is EAGVAQSPRYKIIEKRQSVAFWCNPISGHATLYWYQQILGQGPKLLIQFQNNGVVDDSQLPKDRFSAERLKGVDSTLKIQPAKLEDSAVYLCASSLVGLASYEQYFGPGTRLTVT.

The chain is built from TRBV20-1 and TRBJ2-3, with 11 positions matching TRBD2. Germline V gene data show CDR1 as DFQATT and CDR2 as SNEGSKA (reference sequence). CDR3 length: 15 amino acids. V lost 5 bases and J lost 2; bases outside the gene matches: 6. This CDR3 reads CSASRLAGNTDTQYF. CDR3 coding DNA: TGCAGTGCTTCCCGACTAGCGGGAAACACAGATACGCAGTATTTT.

J is TRBJ2-2 and V is TRBV5-1, with TRBD2 matching 7 bases. J gave up 0 bases and V 4 bases, and 6 bases lay outside the gene matches. The CDR3 spans 16 residues. CDR1 SGHRS and CDR2 YFSETQ come from the germline V gene. The CDR3 coding sequence is TGCGCCAGCAGCCCCCGGGCGGGGGCGAACACCGGGGAGCTGTTTTTT. Encoded protein: CASSPRAGANTGELFF. Drawing the rest from reference TRBV5-1 and TRBJ2-2, the complete variable domain is KAGVTQTPRYLIKTRGQQVTLSCSPISGHRSVSWYQQTPGQGLQFLFEYFSETQRNKGNFPGRFSGRQFSNSRSEMNVSTLELGDSALYLCASSPRAGANTGELFFGEGSRLTVL.

In its sample, this clonotype was seen a few times. The chain has TRBV2 and TRBJ2-7; 11 nucleotides align to TRBD1. V was pared by 8 bases and J by 2 bases, with 11 bases of the junction left unmatched. This CDR3 has 16 amino acids. Germline values: CDR1 SNHLY, CDR2 FYNNEI. The CDR3 loop reads CASRGQPGQGAYEQYF. In DNA, the CDR3 is TGTGCCAGCCGCGGTCAACCGGGACAGGGGGCCTACGAGCAGTACTTC.

This clonotype was counted at least ten times. The chain uses TRBV5-6 and TRBJ2-5; D is perhaps TRBD2 (5 bases). V dropped 3 bases and J dropped 14 bases, with 17 bases sitting between them. CDR1 and CDR2 from the germline V gene are SGHDT and YYEEEE. This CDR3 has 12 residues. The CDR3 sequence is CASSSSSSDSYF. In DNA form, the CDR3 reads TGTGCCAGCAGCTCGTCCTCTTCGGACTCCTACTTC.

This rearrangement joins TRBV2 to TRBJ1-4, with TRBD1 as a possible D gene (5 bases). This CDR3 has 15 residues. Trimming shortened V by 5 bases and J by 4 bases, and 14 bases separated the two germline ends. Germline CDR1 SNHLY, CDR2 FYNNEI. The CDR3: CASSISTARNEKLFF. The CDR3 nucleotides read TGTGCCAGCAGTATATCGACAGCACGTAATGAAAAACTGTTTTTT.